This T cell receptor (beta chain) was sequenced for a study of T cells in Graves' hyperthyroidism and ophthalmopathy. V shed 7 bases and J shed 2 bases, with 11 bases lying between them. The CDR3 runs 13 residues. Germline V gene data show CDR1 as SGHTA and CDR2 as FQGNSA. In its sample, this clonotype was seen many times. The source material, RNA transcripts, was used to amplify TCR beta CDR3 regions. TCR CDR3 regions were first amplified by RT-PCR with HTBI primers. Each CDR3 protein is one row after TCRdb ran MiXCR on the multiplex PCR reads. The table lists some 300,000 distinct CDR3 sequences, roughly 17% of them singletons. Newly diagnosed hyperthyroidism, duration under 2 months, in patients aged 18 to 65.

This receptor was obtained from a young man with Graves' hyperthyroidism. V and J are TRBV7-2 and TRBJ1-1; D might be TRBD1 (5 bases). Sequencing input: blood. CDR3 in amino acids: CASTVGGNTEAFF. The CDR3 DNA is TGTGCCAGCACAGTGGGGGGTAACACTGAAGCTTTCTTT.